This is a list of T cell receptor beta chains from one sample in a study of blood T cell repertoires in COVID-19. Method: immunoSEQ multiplex PCR; TCRdb's copy keeps in-frame clones and lacks some. Of under 100,000 clones in the sample, roughly 86% were seen once. The sample consisted of peripheral blood. These TCRs come from a human donor in a cohort sampled during active COVID-19. The CDR3 runs from the conserved cysteine through the conserved F or W. D genes are given only for firm matches. Expanded clones are given a class, and other clones once, few, many or no size at all.

NA	TRBV18	NA	TRBJ2-2	CASSPVASGELFF	TGTGCCAGCTCACCAGTAGCGAGCGGGGAGCTGTTTTTT
TRBD1	TRBV5-1	NA	TRBJ1-2	CASSVLQGSNYGYTF	TGCGCCAGCAGCGTGTTACAGGGGTCTAACTATGGCTACACCTTC
NA	TRBV20-1	once	TRBJ2-4	CSASIPPAGQNIQYF	TGCAGTGCTAGTATCCCCCCGGCGGGCCAAAACATTCAGTACTTC
TRBD1	TRBV5-6	NA	TRBJ2-5	CASSSVRGSETQYF	TGTGCCAGCAGCTCCGTCAGGGGGTCAGAGACCCAGTACTTC
NA	TRBV3-1/TRBV3-2	NA	TRBJ1-1	CASSRGQFGAFF	TGTGCCAGCAGCCGTGGACAGTTTGGAGCTTTCTTT
NA	TRBV9	NA	TRBJ1-3	CASSGETVFTGNTIYF	TGTGCCAGCAGCGGTGAGACAGTCTTTACTGGAAACACCATATATTTT
TRBD1	TRBV19	NA	TRBJ1-1	CASSSLRSTGKNTEAFF	TGTGCCAGTAGTAGTTTAAGGTCGACAGGGAAGAACACTGAAGCTTTCTTT
TRBD2	TRBV7-2	NA	TRBJ2-3	CASNGGAADTQYF	TGTGCCAGTAACGGGGGGGCTGCAGATACGCAGTATTTT
TRBD1	TRBV24-1	NA	TRBJ1-2	CATSEGQGYGYTF	TGTGCCACCAGTGAGGGACAGGGCTATGGCTACACCTTC
NA	TRBV23-1	NA	TRBJ1-1	CASAYGRDGNTEAFF	TGCGCCAGCGCTTACGGGAGGGACGGGAACACTGAAGCTTTCTTT
NA	TRBV10-3	few	TRBJ1-1	CAISESYRSGTEAFF	TGTGCCATCAGTGAGTCTTACAGGAGTGGCACTGAAGCTTTCTTT
TRBD1	TRBV5-4	NA	TRBJ1-1	CASSGGTGLEAFF	TGTGCCAGCAGCGGGGGGACAGGCCTTGAAGCTTTCTTT
TRBD2	TRBV4-1	NA	TRBJ2-1	CASSPSGSGGDNEQFF	TGCGCCAGCAGCCCGTCGGGGAGCGGGGGGGACAATGAGCAGTTCTTC
NA	TRBV7-2	once	TRBJ1-4	CASSRSQGSYEKLFF	TGTGCCAGCAGCCGCTCACAGGGTTCTTATGAAAAACTGTTTTTT
TRBD1	TRBV7-8	few	TRBJ2-1	CASSRERGLNSYNEQFF	TGTGCCAGCAGCCGAGAAAGGGGGCTGAACTCCTACAATGAGCAGTTCTTC
NA	TRBV7-8	NA	TRBJ1-4	CASSLEGTWAEKLFF	TGTGCCAGCAGCTTAGAAGGGACTTGGGCGGAAAAACTGTTTTTT
TRBD1	TRBV18	NA	TRBJ1-6	CASSPGGQLNSPLHF	TGTGCCAGCTCACCAGGGGGACAGCTTAATTCACCCCTCCACTTT
TRBD1	TRBV4-2	NA	TRBJ1-4	CASSPLTGGGEKLFF	TGTGCCAGCAGCCCCCTGACAGGGGGTGGTGAAAAACTGTTTTTT
NA	TRBV2	NA	TRBJ2-5	CASKPIPGLQETQYF	TGTGCCAGCAAGCCTATACCAGGGCTACAAGAGACCCAGTACTTC
TRBD1	TRBV19	NA	TRBJ2-5	CASSKTGTYQETQYF	TGTGCCAGTAGTAAGACAGGGACCTACCAAGAGACCCAGTACTTC
NA	TRBV27	NA	TRBJ1-1	CASSSAGRVAFF	TGTGCCAGCAGTTCCGCGGGAAGAGTAGCTTTCTTT
TRBD1	TRBV29-1	NA	TRBJ1-5	CSAQDRGDQPQHF	TGCAGCGCCCAGGACAGGGGGGACCAGCCCCAGCATTTT
NA	TRBV4-2	NA	TRBJ1-5	CASSQVGQSNQPQHF	TGTGCCAGCAGCCAAGTTGGCCAGTCCAATCAGCCCCAGCATTTT
NA	TRBV12-3/TRBV12-4	NA	TRBJ1-2	CASSLGGNGYTF	TGTGCCAGCAGTTTAGGAGGGAACGGCTACACCTTC
TRBD2	TRBV30	NA	TRBJ2-5	CAWSTGGAGETQYF	TGTGCCTGGAGCACCGGGGGGGCGGGAGAGACCCAGTACTTC
TRBD1	TRBV30	NA	TRBJ1-4	CAWSIPGGPNEKLFF	TGTGCCTGGAGCATTCCAGGGGGGCCCAATGAAAAACTGTTTTTT
TRBD2	TRBV4-3	NA	TRBJ2-5	CASSPGLGEATQYF	TGCGCCAGCAGCCCAGGACTAGGAGAGGCCACCCAGTACTTC
TRBD1	TRBV29-1	NA	TRBJ2-7	CSVTQGAGNEQYF	TGCAGCGTTACTCAGGGGGCGGGGAACGAGCAGTACTTC
NA	TRBV5-4	NA	TRBJ2-7	CASTHPHEQYF	TGTGCCAGCACCCATCCCCACGAGCAGTACTTC
NA	TRBV28	NA	TRBJ1-2	CASTNLLDRPHYGYTF	TGTGCCAGCACCAACCTACTCGACAGGCCCCACTATGGCTACACCTTC
TRBD1	TRBV5-8	NA	TRBJ2-1	CASSLAGQSYNEQFF	TGTGCCAGCAGCTTGGCGGGACAGTCCTACAATGAGCAGTTCTTC
NA	TRBV6-6	NA	TRBJ1-1	CASIHSITADTEAFF	TGTGCCAGCATCCACAGCATCACGGCTGACACTGAAGCTTTCTTT
NA	TRBV5-5	few	TRBJ1-1	CASSLVTSVSGSEAFF	TGTGCCAGCAGCTTGGTTACTTCGGTCAGCGGTTCAGAAGCTTTCTTT
TRBD1	TRBV5-1	NA	TRBJ1-2	CASSSGQGGSLGYTF	TGCGCCAGCAGCTCCGGACAGGGGGGAAGTTTAGGCTACACCTTC
NA	TRBV5-1	few	TRBJ1-5	CASSIDGNQPQHF	TGCGCCAGCAGCATAGACGGGAATCAGCCCCAGCATTTT
NA	TRBV28	NA	TRBJ2-1	CASTPRGAQYNEQFF	TGTGCCAGCACCCCCAGGGGGGCCCAATACAATGAGCAGTTCTTC
TRBD2	TRBV29-1	NA	TRBJ2-3	CSVAAGLDPDTQYF	TGCAGCGTTGCTGCGGGACTAGACCCAGATACGCAGTATTTT
NA	TRBV12-3/TRBV12-4	NA	TRBJ2-1	CASSEDVNEQFF	TGTGCCAGCAGTGAGGATGTCAATGAGCAGTTCTTC
TRBD1	TRBV6-5	NA	TRBJ1-6	CASSQTTGANSPLHF	TGTGCCAGCAGCCAAACCACAGGGGCGAATTCACCCCTCCACTTT
TRBD2	TRBV2	once	TRBJ2-1	CASLPLTSGVYNEQFF	TGTGCCAGCCTTCCCTTGACTAGCGGGGTCTACAATGAGCAGTTCTTC
TRBD1	TRBV5-1	NA	TRBJ1-1	CASSLDIVQGQEAFF	TGCGCCAGCAGCTTGGATATTGTTCAGGGACAGGAAGCTTTCTTT
NA	TRBV6-2/TRBV6-3	NA	TRBJ1-5	CASSYTQGFGQPQHF	TGTGCCAGCAGTTACACTCAGGGGTTCGGACAGCCCCAGCATTTT
NA	TRBV5-1	NA	TRBJ2-2	CASKNTGSGELFF	TGCGCCAGTAAAAATACAGGGTCCGGGGAGCTGTTTTTT
NA	TRBV12-3/TRBV12-4	NA	TRBJ2-1	CASSQGRYNEQFF	TGTGCCAGCAGCCAGGGGCGCTACAATGAGCAGTTCTTC
NA	TRBV6-6	NA	TRBJ1-2	CASTEDRNYGYTF	TGTGCCAGCACCGAAGACAGGAACTATGGCTACACCTTC
NA	TRBV15	NA	TRBJ2-5	CATSRVSETQYF	TGTGCCACCAGCAGAGTCTCAGAGACCCAGTACTTC
TRBD1	TRBV6-1	few	TRBJ1-6	CASSVEVTGGPNSPLHF	TGTGCCAGCAGTGTTGAAGTAACAGGGGGGCCTAATTCACCCCTCCACTTT